This entry is about one T cell receptor beta chain. Its antigen is unidentified. This sample is part of a study of vaccination effects on CD4 cells after COVID-19. At the end of about 9 days of culture, CD4+ T cells were isolated. Only in-frame clones appear in the TCRdb table, and some are missing; sequencing was by immunoSEQ multiplex PCR. The data contain 45,000 to 75,000 clones, roughly 80% of them singletons. The CDR3 sequence is 13 residues long. The germline V gene has CDR1 SGHKS and CDR2 YYEKEE (reference sequence). V gave up 4 bases and J gave up 8 bases, with 15 bases separating them. The source was CD4+ T cells from PBMCs cultured without peptide, collected before COVID-19 vaccination. V is TRBV5-5 and J is TRBJ1-1, with unresolved D. The clonotype originates from a human donor who received a COVID-19 vaccine. The CDR3 nucleotides are TGTGCCAGCAGCCCACCAGCGCGGAGCGAAGCTTTCTTT. Residues: CASSPPARSEAFF.